The rows below give T cell receptor beta chains drawn from one sample of a study of blood T cell repertoires in COVID-19. Method: immunoSEQ multiplex PCR; TCRdb's copy keeps in-frame clones and lacks some. This table holds 40,000 or so clones, approximately 84% found once. The sample was peripheral blood. The receptors originated from a woman aged 65 to 85 in a cohort sampled during active COVID-19. Both conserved end residues are part of each CDR3. Fields, in order: J gene, V gene, D gene, clone size, CDR3 protein, CDR3 DNA. A D gene is named only where the DNA matches it firmly. Size tells how often a clone was seen (once, few, many) or the class of an expanded clone, and some rows leave it out.

TRBJ2-2,TRBV5-1,TRBD2,.,CASSPGLGRTGELFF,TGCGCCAGCAGCCCCGGACTAGGGAGAACCGGGGAGCTGTTTTTT
TRBJ2-5,TRBV5-4,.,once,CASSFRANQETQYF,TGTGCCAGCAGCTTCAGGGCGAATCAAGAGACCCAGTACTTC
TRBJ2-3,TRBV7-3,TRBD1,.,CASSLTGVATDTQYF,TGTGCCAGCAGCTTGACAGGGGTTGCCACAGATACGCAGTATTTT
TRBJ2-3,TRBV12-3/TRBV12-4,.,.,CASSLEVRDTQYF,TGTGCCAGCAGTTTAGAAGTGCGAGATACGCAGTATTTT
TRBJ1-5,TRBV19,.,.,CASSLAGYNQPQHF,TGTGCCAGTAGTTTAGCAGGGTACAATCAGCCCCAGCATTTT
TRBJ2-1,TRBV24-1,TRBD2,.,CATSVAGDSYNEQFF,TGTGCCACCAGTGTAGCGGGAGACTCCTACAATGAGCAGTTCTTC
TRBJ2-7,TRBV5-1,TRBD1,.,CASSLVTGGLYEQYF,TGCGCCAGCAGCTTGGTAACAGGGGGCCTCTACGAGCAGTACTTC
TRBJ1-1,TRBV11-1,TRBD1,once,CASSPRQGSTEAFF,TGTGCCAGCAGCCCCAGACAGGGATCCACTGAAGCTTTCTTT
TRBJ1-6,TRBV11-2,TRBD1,once,CASSSETTGTGTPALHF,TGTGCCAGCAGCTCCGAAACGACCGGGACAGGGACCCCAGCCCTCCACTTT
TRBJ1-1,TRBV11-2,.,.,CASSLTENTEAFF,TGTGCCAGCAGCCTGACAGAGAACACTGAAGCTTTCTTT
TRBJ2-5,TRBV5-1,TRBD1,.,CASSGRQGAQETQYF,TGCGCCAGCAGCGGAAGACAGGGTGCTCAAGAGACCCAGTACTTC
TRBJ1-4,TRBV7-9,.,.,CASSREATNEKLFF,TGTGCCAGCAGCCGAGAAGCAACTAATGAAAAACTGTTTTTT
TRBJ2-7,TRBV5-5,.,.,CASSPEQVAYEQYF,TGTGCCAGCAGCCCGGAACAGGTTGCCTACGAGCAGTACTTC
TRBJ2-5,TRBV7-2,.,.,CASSSEGVGSGTQYF,TGTGCCAGCAGCTCCGAGGGGGTGGGGTCGGGGACCCAGTACTTC
TRBJ2-3,TRBV6-2/TRBV6-3,TRBD2,.,CASSYTTSGRYTDTQYF,TGTGCCAGCAGTTACACGACTAGCGGGAGGTACACAGATACGCAGTATTTT
TRBJ1-1,TRBV5-1,.,.,CASSQEDSEAFF,TGCGCCAGCAGCCAGGAGGACAGTGAAGCTTTCTTT
TRBJ1-3,TRBV2,.,.,CASSADSGSGNTIYF,TGTGCCAGCAGTGCGGACAGCGGCTCTGGAAACACCATATATTTT
TRBJ2-7,TRBV4-3,TRBD1,.,CASSFAPDRDEQYF,TGCGCCAGCAGCTTCGCCCCGGACAGGGACGAGCAGTACTTC
TRBJ2-7,TRBV19,TRBD1,.,CASSAGTAAYEQYF,TGTGCCAGTAGCGCCGGGACAGCGGCTTACGAGCAGTACTTC